The next 4 T cell receptor beta chains were all read from a single sample in a study of OX40 agonist ivuxolimab in advanced cancers. Profiled with immunoSEQ multiplex PCR; TCRdb holds only in-frame clones, not every one. The repertoire holds approximately 28,000 clones, with 84% as singletons. The starting material was CD4+ or CD8+ T cells sorted from blood, obtained in a trial of the OX40 agonist ivuxolimab. These receptors were taken from an adult with an advanced solid tumor such as melanoma, head and neck, liver or kidney cancer.

The V gene is TRBV25-1, the J gene TRBJ2-7, with D uncertain. The CDR3 is 11 residues long. Germline V gene sequence: CDR1 MGHDK, CDR2 SYGVNS. The ends were cut back, 3 bases at V and 6 bases at J, with 6 bases in the middle. CDR3 coding DNA: TGTGCCAGCAGTGATGGTGGCGAGCAGTACTTC. Protein: CASSDGGEQYF.

The rearrangement links TRBV28 to TRBJ1-4; no firm D call. The V gene's germline CDR1 is MDHEN and CDR2 SYDVKM. This CDR3 spans 15 amino acids. Trimming removed 4 bases from V and 2 bases from J, with 11 bases in between. The CDR3 reads CASSWMAGTNEKLFF. DNA for the CDR3: TGTGCCAGCAGTTGGATGGCGGGGACTAATGAAAAACTGTTTTTT.

The V call is TRBV7-8, the J call TRBJ1-2, with D hard to call. The CDR3 extends over 15 amino acids. With 0 bases removed from V and 5 bases from J, the gap between germline ends came to 13 bases. Germline values: CDR1 SGHVS, CDR2 FQNEAQ. CDR3 residues: CASSLARTDPYGYTF. In nucleotides, the CDR3 is TGTGCCAGCAGCTTAGCGCGGACGGACCCTTATGGCTACACCTTC.

This chain joins TRBV29-1 and TRBJ2-1, with a tentative D call TRBD2 (7 bases). V lost 3 bases and J lost 8, with 17 bases in between. Germline CDR1 is SQVTM and CDR2 is ANQGSEA. This CDR3 has 14 amino acids. CDR3 bases: TGCAGCGTTGAGGGCGGGGGCTATAGCTATGAGCAGTTCTTC. The encoded protein is CSVEGGGYSYEQFF.